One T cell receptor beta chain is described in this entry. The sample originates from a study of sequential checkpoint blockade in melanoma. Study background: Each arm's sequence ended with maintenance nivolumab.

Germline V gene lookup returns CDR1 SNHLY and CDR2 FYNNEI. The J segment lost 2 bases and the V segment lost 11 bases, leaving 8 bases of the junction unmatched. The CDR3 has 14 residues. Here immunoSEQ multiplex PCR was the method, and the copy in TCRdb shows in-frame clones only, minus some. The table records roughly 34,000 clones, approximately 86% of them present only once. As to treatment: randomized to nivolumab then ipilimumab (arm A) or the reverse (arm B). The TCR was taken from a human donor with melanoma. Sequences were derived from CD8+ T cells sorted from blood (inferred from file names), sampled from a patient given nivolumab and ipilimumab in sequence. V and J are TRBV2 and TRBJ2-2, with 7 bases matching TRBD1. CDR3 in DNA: TGTGCCGGAAGAGGGACAGTAAACACCGGGGAGCTGTTTTTT. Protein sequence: CAGRGTVNTGELFF.